This is a list of T cell receptor beta chains from one sample in a study of CD8+ T cells in alopecia areata. Sequenced by immunoSEQ multiplex PCR; TCRdb stores in-frame clones only, minus some. The table shows around 190,000 clones, with roughly three fifths occurring only once. The material sequenced was CD8+ T cells sorted from blood. The receptor set was obtained from a human donor in good health. Both conserved end residues are part of each CDR3. The order of the fields is clone size, CDR3 length, D gene, V gene, J gene, CDR3 DNA, CDR3 protein. A D gene is named only where the DNA matches it firmly. Clone size is shown for a subset of rows, as once, few, many or a class of expanded clone.

>NA|16|NA|TRBV7-9|TRBJ2-3
TGTGCCAGCAGCTTAGGGCTAGCAGATAGCACAGATACGCAGTATTTT
CASSLGLADSTDTQYF
>NA|12|NA|TRBV15|TRBJ1-6
TGTGCCACCAGCAGTTCTAATTCACCCCTCCACTTT
CATSSSNSPLHF
>once|15|TRBD1|TRBV2|TRBJ1-5
TGTGCCAGCATACCTGACAGGGTGTCTACTCAGCCCCAGCATTTT
CASIPDRVSTQPQHF
>few|13|NA|TRBV29-1|TRBJ1-1
TGCAGCGTTGAAGATCTGAAAGGAACCGGTGCTTTCTTT
CSVEDLKGTGAFF
>NA|13|NA|TRBV27|TRBJ1-3
TGTGCCAGCAGTTTGGGGCTCGGAAACACCATATATTTT
CASSLGLGNTIYF
>NA|17|TRBD2|TRBV27|TRBJ2-3
TGTGCCAGCAGTCCCTTGCGGGCGGGGGGCCCAACGGATACGCAGTATTTT
CASSPLRAGGPTDTQYF
>NA|13|NA|TRBV29-1|TRBJ1-1
TGCAGCGGGGGACTTAATCGGAACACTGAAGCTTTCTTT
CSGGLNRNTEAFF
>NA|15|NA|TRBV5-1|TRBJ2-1
TGCGCCAGCAGCTTGCGGAGGGATCTGCTCAATGAGCAGTTCTTC
CASSLRRDLLNEQFF
>NA|13|TRBD2|TRBV5-6|TRBJ2-1
TGTGCCAGCAGCTTGGGACTAGCGAATGAGCAGTTCTTC
CASSLGLANEQFF
>NA|14|NA|TRBV6-5|TRBJ1-5
TGTGCCAGCAGCCTGGGGGGGGGCGGTCAGCCCCAGCATTTT
CASSLGGGGQPQHF
>NA|11|TRBD2|TRBV30|TRBJ2-7
TGTGCCTCGAGGCGGGGGGTCGAGCAGTACTTC
CASRRGVEQYF
>NA|15|NA|TRBV10-1|TRBJ1-1
TGCGCCAGCAGTGAGTCGCAAGGTTGGGGCACTGAAGCTTTCTTT
CASSESQGWGTEAFF
>NA|15|TRBD2|TRBV6-5|TRBJ2-1
TGTGCCAGCTGGCCCACTAGCGGGGGGGACAATGAGCAGTTCTTC
CASWPTSGGDNEQFF
>NA|13|NA|TRBV29-1|TRBJ2-5
TGCAGCGTCGGATCCAGACTTCAAGAGACCCAGTACTTC
CSVGSRLQETQYF
>NA|14|NA|TRBV9|TRBJ1-2
TGTGCCAGCAGCGCCTTTGGGGGCGGCTATGGCTACACCTTC
CASSAFGGGYGYTF
>few|13|TRBD1|TRBV29-1|TRBJ2-7
TGCAGCGTTGAGGATGGACAGGGCCACGAGCAGTACTTC
CSVEDGQGHEQYF
>NA|13|NA|TRBV10-3|TRBJ2-7
TGTGCCATCAGTGAGTCGACGAGGTGGGAGCAGTACTTC
CAISESTRWEQYF
>NA|13|NA|TRBV9|TRBJ2-1
TGTGCCAGCAGCGTAACCCCCTACAATGAGCAGTTCTTC
CASSVTPYNEQFF
>NA|15|NA|TRBV29-1|TRBJ2-1
TGCAGCGTTGAGTACAACCCAGGGGCCTACAATGAGCAGTTCTTC
CSVEYNPGAYNEQFF
>NA|13|TRBD1|TRBV11-2|TRBJ2-7
TGTGCCAGCAGCCCCGGGACAGCCTACGAGCAGTACTTC
CASSPGTAYEQYF
>once|14|TRBD1|TRBV9|TRBJ1-5
TGTGCCAGCAGCGCCCAACAGGGGAGTCAGCCCCAGCATTTT
CASSAQQGSQPQHF
>NA|15|TRBD1|TRBV7-2|TRBJ2-7
TGTGCCAGCAGCCCAGGGGGGACAGGGGCCTACGAGCAGTACTTC
CASSPGGTGAYEQYF
>NA|12|NA|TRBV5-4|TRBJ1-1
TGTGCCAGCAGCACCGACCTCCGCGAAGCTTTCTTT
CASSTDLREAFF
>NA|12|NA|TRBV29-1|TRBJ2-7
TGCAGCGTTGCCTACAGCTCCTACGAGCAGTACTTC
CSVAYSSYEQYF
>NA|13|NA|TRBV7-9|TRBJ1-2
TGTGCCAGCAGCTCGGGGGACGTCTATGGCTACACCTTC
CASSSGDVYGYTF
>NA|15|TRBD1|TRBV30|TRBJ2-6
TGTGCCTGGAGCACAGGGGTCACTGGGGCCAACGTCCTGACTTTC
CAWSTGVTGANVLTF
>once|16|NA|TRBV4-2|TRBJ2-7
TGTGCCAGCAGCCAAGGGGTAGTCGGGGGTTCCTACGAGCAGTACTTC
CASSQGVVGGSYEQYF